This T cell receptor beta chain was obtained from a study of OX40 agonist ivuxolimab in advanced cancers. This clone was seen more than once but under ten times. What it binds is unknown. One end of the junction fails to match germline, which may point to a read error. Study-wide results and limits: CD8+ T cells (on average) carried more expanded clones than CD4+ T cells. Expanded peripheral T-cell antigen specificity went undetermined.

TCRdb's table, derived via immunoSEQ multiplex PCR, lists solely in-frame clones and lacks some. The table records just under 65,000 clones, almost 85% of them present only once. Germline CDR1 and CDR2: MNHEY and SVGAGI. The CDR3 has 11 residues. This chain joins TRBV6-5 and TRBJ1-2, with D possibly matching TRBD1 (6 bases). This clonotype was sampled from an adult with an advanced solid tumor such as melanoma, head and neck, liver or kidney cancer. Source: CD4+ or CD8+ T cells sorted from blood, taken in a trial of the OX40 agonist ivuxolimab. The CDR3 here is CASSHRDKPYF. In nucleotides, the CDR3 is TGTGCCAGCAGCCACCGGGACAAACCCTACTTC.